Listed below are T cell receptor beta chains from one sample, sequenced in a study of Tregs in tolerant kidney transplant recipients. Assay used: immunoSEQ multiplex PCR; TCRdb lists only in-frame clones, some missing. The repertoire holds about 3,700 clones, roughly 88% seen once, with about 1.6% in the top ten. The source material was Tregs from blood, sampled before the transplant. The receptors stem from a human donor who received a combined kidney and bone marrow transplant. CDR3s include the opening cysteine and the closing phenylalanine or tryptophan. D genes are given only for firm matches. Expanded clones are given a class, and other clones once, few, many or no size at all.

TRBJ2-5 | TRBV29-1 | . | TRBD2 | TGCAGCGTTGGATATAGCGGGAGCCTACGAGAGACCCAGTACTTC | CSVGYSGSLRETQYF
TRBJ2-4 | TRBV28 | . | TRBD2 | TGTGCCACCGGCGGGAGGGGGAACATTCAGTACTTC | CATGGRGNIQYF
TRBJ2-5 | TRBV29-1 | . | TRBD1 | TGCAGCGTTGAGGGACAGGGGAGGGCGGAGACCCAGTACTTC | CSVEGQGRAETQYF
TRBJ1-2 | TRBV10-2 | . | . | TGCGCCAGCAGTGACCCTTCCCGGGGGGGATTTCATGGCTACACCTTC | CASSDPSRGGFHGYTF
TRBJ2-1 | TRBV7-9 | . | . | TGTGCCAGCAGCTTATTCTTGGCGGTAACCTACAATGAGCAGTTCTTC | CASSLFLAVTYNEQFF
TRBJ2-7 | TRBV11-2 | . | . | TGTGCCAGCAGCCCCTGGTTCGAGAGGGCCTACGAGCAGTACTTC | CASSPWFERAYEQYF
TRBJ2-4 | TRBV7-2 | . | . | TGTGCCAGCAGCTCTATAGGACAGATAGCCAAAAACATTCAGTACTTC | CASSSIGQIAKNIQYF
TRBJ2-6 | TRBV7-3 | . | TRBD1 | TGTGCCAGCAGCTGGGGACAGTTCGACTCTGGGGCCAACGTCCTGACTTTC | CASSWGQFDSGANVLTF
TRBJ2-5 | TRBV11-2 | . | . | TGTGCCAGCAGCTTCGGGGGGCAGGGGAAGGAGACCCAGTACTTC | CASSFGGQGKETQYF
TRBJ2-3 | TRBV18 | . | . | TGTGCCAGCTCACCACCCACTAGACTGGCTACGCAGTATTTT | CASSPPTRLATQYF
TRBJ2-3 | TRBV7-8 | . | TRBD2 | TGTGCCAGCAGCTCGGGACTAGCGGGCCCCACAGATACGCAGTATTTT | CASSSGLAGPTDTQYF
TRBJ2-5 | TRBV20-1 | . | TRBD2 | TGCAGTGCGGAGGGGACTAGATCGTACTTC | CSAEGTRSYF
TRBJ2-4 | TRBV7-2 | once | . | TGTGCCAGCAGCTTAGGAAGCGGCCTCAAAAACATTCAGTACTTC | CASSLGSGLKNIQYF
TRBJ1-2 | TRBV19 | . | . | TGTGCCAGTAGTCCGACAGAGATCTATGGCTACACCTTC | CASSPTEIYGYTF
TRBJ2-1 | TRBV7-6 | . | TRBD2 | TGTGCCAGCAGCTTACTCCCCCCAGCAGGACTAGCGGACTACAATGAGCAGTTCTTC | CASSLLPPAGLADYNEQFF
TRBJ2-5 | TRBV5-6 | once | . | TGTGCCAGCAGCTTGTTCGGCAGGGTTGAGCAGACCCAGTACTTC | CASSLFGRVEQTQYF
TRBJ2-5 | TRBV18 | . | . | TGTGCCAGCTCCCTAGACGGCCCAGAGACCCAGTACTTC | CASSLDGPETQYF
TRBJ1-2 | TRBV5-1 | . | . | TGCGCCAGCAGCTTGGGGACAGTTCTAGGAGGCTACACCTTC | CASSLGTVLGGYTF
TRBJ1-5 | TRBV6-1 | . | TRBD1 | TGTGCCAGCAGTGAAGGAGGGGGCCCAGGGGATCAGCCCCAGCATTTT | CASSEGGGPGDQPQHF
TRBJ2-1 | TRBV5-1 | . | . | TGCGCCAGCAGCCCTTCGGGTCCTGAGCAGTTCTTC | CASSPSGPEQFF
TRBJ2-7 | TRBV4-1 | . | TRBD2 | TGCGCCAGCAGCCTGACTAGCGGCGTCTACGAGCAGTACTTC | CASSLTSGVYEQYF
TRBJ2-6 | TRBV5-1 | . | TRBD1 | TGCGCCAGCAGCCGGACAGGCTTCTCTGGGGCCAACGTCCTGACTTTC | CASSRTGFSGANVLTF
TRBJ2-1 | TRBV28 | . | . | TGTGCCAGCAGTGGCGGAGGTTTTCAGGCGATCCTATCCTACAATGAGCAGTTCTTC | CASSGGGFQAILSYNEQFF
TRBJ1-1 | TRBV5-1 | . | . | TGCGCCAGCAGCTTTTTACAGGGCGGCATCACTGAAGCTTTCTTT | CASSFLQGGITEAFF
TRBJ2-7 | TRBV28 | few | TRBD1 | TGTGCCAGCAGCCCGGCGGGACAGGGTCGCCACGAGCAGTACTTC | CASSPAGQGRHEQYF
TRBJ2-3 | TRBV29-1 | once | . | TGCAGCGTTGTGGGGCCAGACACCAGCACAGATACGCAGTATTTT | CSVVGPDTSTDTQYF
TRBJ2-4 | TRBV28 | . | TRBD2 | TGTGCCAGCAGTTCGGGGACTAGCGGGAGGAGTTGGGTCAAAAACATTCAGTACTTC | CASSSGTSGRSWVKNIQYF
TRBJ1-1 | TRBV29-1 | . | TRBD1 | TGCAGCTCTTGGACAGGAAGGATGAACACTGAAGCTTTCTTT | CSSWTGRMNTEAFF
TRBJ2-1 | TRBV2 | . | . | TGTGCCAGCAGTTCGGACTACAGGTCCTACAATGAGCAGTTCTTC | CASSSDYRSYNEQFF
TRBJ2-7 | TRBV14 | . | TRBD2 | TGTGCCAGCAGTCTCGGGGTGCTAGCGGGGGGCTCCTACGAGCAGTACTTC | CASSLGVLAGGSYEQYF
TRBJ1-2 | TRBV28 | . | . | TGTGCCAGCAGTTCCCTGACAGATATCGGCTACACCTTC | CASSSLTDIGYTF
TRBJ2-1 | TRBV5-5 | . | . | TGTGCCAGCAGCTTGGAAGGGCAGGGTTGGTGGGATGAGCAGTTCTTC | CASSLEGQGWWDEQFF
TRBJ1-2 | TRBV5-1 | . | . | TGCGCCAGCAGCTTGGTTGGCCAGTTCAATGGCTACACCTTC | CASSLVGQFNGYTF
TRBJ2-3 | TRBV15 | . | TRBD1 | TGTGCCACCAGCAGAGGAGGTTTGGGCCAGGGGGCATCAGATACGCAGTATTTT | CATSRGGLGQGASDTQYF
TRBJ2-2 | TRBV14 | . | TRBD2 | TGTGCCAGCAGCCAAGCCCGGGGTGCGGGAGGGACGAACACCGGGGAGCTGTTTTTT | CASSQARGAGGTNTGELFF
TRBJ2-3 | TRBV28 | . | . | TGTGCCAGCAGTGGGCAGCCCACAGATACGCAGTATTTT | CASSGQPTDTQYF
TRBJ2-2 | TRBV6-5 | . | TRBD2 | TGTGCCAGCAGTTACACCTCGCGGGGGAAGGCCGGGGAGCTGTTTTTT | CASSYTSRGKAGELFF
TRBJ2-2 | TRBV5-1 | . | . | TGCGCCAGCAAACTACAGGGGAACACCGGGGAGCTGTTTTTT | CASKLQGNTGELFF
TRBJ2-2 | TRBV18 | . | TRBD1 | TGTGCCAGCTCACCTCCGGGACAGGGGAGTTCCGGGGAGCTGTTTTTT | CASSPPGQGSSGELFF
TRBJ2-3 | TRBV7-2 | . | TRBD2 | TGTGCCGGAAATAGCGGGAGGGCAGATACGCAGTATTTT | CAGNSGRADTQYF
TRBJ2-7 | TRBV10-3 | few | TRBD1 | TGTGCCATCAGGCACCCGGGACAGGGGGAGCAGTACTTC | CAIRHPGQGEQYF
TRBJ2-1 | TRBV6-5 | once | TRBD2 | TGTGCCAGCAGTTACTCTAGCGGGAGGGCCTACAATGAGCAGTTCTTC | CASSYSSGRAYNEQFF
TRBJ2-3 | TRBV10-3 | . | TRBD2 | TGTGCCATCAGTGGGCTTAGCGGGGTGAGGATAGATACGCAGTATTTT | CAISGLSGVRIDTQYF
TRBJ2-1 | TRBV2 | . | . | TGTGCCAGCAAGGGGGGGACGGGAGATTTCAATGAGCAGTTCTTC | CASKGGTGDFNEQFF
TRBJ2-5 | TRBV5-1 | . | TRBD1 | TGCGCCAGCAGTACCGGGACAGGGGGGGAGACCCAGTACTTC | CASSTGTGGETQYF
TRBJ1-1 | TRBV28 | . | . | TGTGCCAGCAGGGGGAGCACGGGCGATGAAGCTTTCTTT | CASRGSTGDEAFF
TRBJ2-1 | TRBV4-3 | . | TRBD2 | TGCGCCAGCAGCCAAAGAGTCGGGGCTAGCGGGAACTACAATGAGCAGTTCTTC | CASSQRVGASGNYNEQFF
TRBJ2-1 | TRBV29-1 | . | TRBD2 | TGCAGCGTTACTCCGGGACTAGCCTACAATGAGCAGTTCTTC | CSVTPGLAYNEQFF
TRBJ2-3 | TRBV15 | once | TRBD2 | TGTGCCACCGGGCCGGGAGGGCCGGGAGATACGCAGTATTTT | CATGPGGPGDTQYF
TRBJ2-7 | TRBV7-2 | . | TRBD2 | TGTGCCAGCAGCTCAGGGGCGGGAGGGCCTGTAGAGCAGTACTTC | CASSSGAGGPVEQYF
TRBJ2-7 | TRBV11-3 | . | TRBD2 | TGTGCCAGCAGCTTAGCAGCGGGAGAAACCTACGAGCAGTACTTC | CASSLAAGETYEQYF
TRBJ2-2 | TRBV7-7 | . | . | TGTGCTAGCAGCTTAGACCCCAGCGGGACCGGGGAGCTGTTTTTT | CASSLDPSGTGELFF
TRBJ1-1 | TRBV28 | . | TRBD1 | TGTGCCAGCAGTCGAACTCGCCGGGACAGGGGTGAAGCTTTCTTT | CASSRTRRDRGEAFF
TRBJ1-2 | TRBV4-3 | . | TRBD1 | TGCGCCAGCAGCCAGCACAGGGGGCTGTATGGCTACACCTTC | CASSQHRGLYGYTF
TRBJ2-4 | TRBV7-9 | . | TRBD2 | TGTGCCAGCAGCTTCAGCGGGACGAAAAACATTCAGTACTTC | CASSFSGTKNIQYF
TRBJ2-1 | TRBV28 | once | . | TGTGCCAGCAGCCCGGCCGGGGTCCCCGGGGGTGAGCAGTTCTTC | CASSPAGVPGGEQFF
TRBJ2-3 | TRBV28 | once | TRBD2 | TGTGCCAGCAGTTTATGGTCCCTAGCGGGAGGGACAGATACGCAGTATTTT | CASSLWSLAGGTDTQYF
TRBJ2-7 | TRBV28 | . | . | TGTGCCAGCAGTAACAGGGAGCCCTCGGACGAGCAGTACTTC | CASSNREPSDEQYF
TRBJ2-5 | TRBV15 | . | . | TGTGCCACCAGCAGAGGACGGAGCCAAGAGACCCAGTACTTC | CATSRGRSQETQYF